This T cell receptor beta chain is from a study of cytomegalovirus exposure and HLA in healthy donors. As concerns this clone: Its antigen is undetermined.

At sampling all donors were nominally healthy, likely with unrecorded immune exposures. Study observations and caveats: A link between a missense DCLRE1C variant and TCR beta V- and J-gene trimming emerged from a later analysis.

CDR3 length equals 15 residues. Germline-derived CDR1 and CDR2 are MNHNS and SASEGT. Deletions cut 2 bases from V and 3 bases from J, with 11 bases between. The PCR contained 60 Vbeta and 13 Jbeta primers. The data were produced by immunoSEQ multiplex PCR, yet TCRdb's version contains in-frame clones alone and is incomplete. The table records about 73,000 clones, about 81% of them present only once. V and J are TRBV6-1 and TRBJ1-3; D is perhaps TRBD1 (5 bases). Sample: PBMCs. This TCR derives from a man aged 65 to 85 in good health and CMV-seronegative. The CDR3 DNA sequence: TGTGCCAGCAGTGAAATGGCGGGGCTTGGAAACACCATATATTTT. Protein sequence: CASSEMAGLGNTIYF.